The 9 T cell receptor beta chains in this list originate from one sample, sequenced in a study of PD-L1 blockade in urothelial cancer (dated 2017 in TCRdb). The time point label corresponds to: peripheral blood 6 weeks after treatment start. Libraries were built with the immunoSEQ multiplex PCR assay. In TCRdb, the immuneACCESS table is reduced to in-frame sequences with V and J assigned. These tables do not hold every clone; where another copy was compared, an unresolved V gene accounts for under half, and the others remain unexplained. The sample yields about 44,000 clones; 75% to 95% were counted once. Jointly, the top ten make up about 6.8% of the sample. Here the sequenced sample was PBMCs, taken around atezolizumab (anti-PD-L1) treatment. All receptors come from a man in his 70s with urothelial cancer.

The rearrangement joins TRBV18 to TRBJ2-3; D gene unclear. CDR1 and CDR2 from the germline V gene are KGHSH and LQKENI. The CDR3 contains 13 residues. Trimming removed 3 bases at V and 3 bases at J, with 7 bases between. CDR3 DNA: TGTGCCAGCTCACCCTCAGTAACAGATACGCAGTATTTT. Protein product: CASSPSVTDTQYF.

The rearrangement joins TRBV5-1 to TRBJ2-5; possible D gene TRBD2, 5 bases. V was shortened by 0 bases and J by 5 bases, with 17 bases between the two germline ends. Germline V gene sequence: CDR1 SGHRS, CDR2 YFSETQ. The length of the CDR3 is 16 residues. CDR3 nucleotides: TGCGCCAGCAGCTTGGCCGGGAACCCGGGATCCGAGACCCAGTACTTC. Residues: CASSLAGNPGSETQYF.

This clone showed up just a few times. This chain uses TRBV5-6 with TRBJ2-5; TRBD2 agrees at 8 bases. This CDR3 is 15 amino acids long. The germline gives CDR1 SGHDT, CDR2 YYEEEE. Losses at the gene ends were 0 bases for V and 0 bases for J; bases not matched to a gene: 1. CDR3 region: CASSLASGYQETQYF. Written as DNA, the CDR3 is TGTGCCAGCAGCTTGGCTAGCGGGTACCAAGAGACCCAGTACTTC. Full variable domain (missing parts from reference TRBV5-6 and TRBJ2-5): DAGVTQSPTHLIKTRGQQVTLRCSPKSGHDTVSWYQQALGQGPQFIFQYYEEEERQRGNFPDRFSGHQFPNYSSELNVNALLLGDSALYLCASSLASGYQETQYFGPGTRLLVL.

V gene TRBV19 combines with J gene TRBJ2-5; perhaps TRBD2 as D (5 bases). The CDR3 runs 16 residues. CDR1 is LNHDA and CDR2 is SQIVND in the germline V gene (reference sequence). V shed 1 base and J shed 2 bases, with 14 bases lying between them. The CDR3 spells CASSIVGRADQETQYF. The CDR3 DNA reads as TGTGCCAGTAGTATAGTGGGCAGAGCGGATCAAGAGACCCAGTACTTC.

A single count supports this clone. The chain couples TRBV2 to TRBJ1-1, with 12 nucleotides matching TRBD1. Trimming cost V 5 bases and J 7 bases; bases outside gene matches: 5. The CDR3 spans 14 residues. Germline V gene data show CDR1 as SNHLY and CDR2 as FYNNEI. CDR3 sequence reads: CASSLGQGADEAFF. CDR3 bases: TGTGCCAGCAGTCTGGGACAGGGGGCGGATGAAGCTTTCTTT.

The V call is TRBV30, the J call TRBJ1-4, with 8 bases aligning to TRBD1. The CDR3 covers 15 residues. Per the germline V gene, CDR1 is GTSNPN and CDR2 is SVGIG (reference sequence). Trimming cost V 5 bases and J 7 bases; bases outside gene matches: 12. CDR3 bases: TGTGCCTGGGCTCCGCGAACAGGGGGAGGTGAAAAACTGTTTTTT. Protein sequence: CAWAPRTGGGEKLFF.

V is TRBV7-3 and J is TRBJ2-5, with D perhaps matching TRBD1 (8 bases). This CDR3 contains 15 residues. Trimming removed 5 bases at V and 5 bases at J, with 18 bases between. CDR1 is SGHTA, CDR2 FQGTGA, per germline. CDR3 nucleotides: TGTGCCAGCAGCCCTACAGGGGGGGCGGGGGAGACCCAGTACTTC. As protein: CASSPTGGAGETQYF.

This clone was picked up a small number of times. The rearrangement links TRBV11-2 to TRBJ2-1; TRBD1 agrees at 7 bases. The CDR3 totals 15 residues. Germline CDR1 is SGHAT and CDR2 is FQNNGV. Unmatched junction bases numbered 8, after V lost 1 base and J lost 8 bases. The CDR3 DNA follows: TGTGCCAGCAGCTTAGGGGGAGACAGGGAACATGAGCAGTTCTTC. This translates into CASSLGGDREHEQFF.

This chain links TRBV6-5 with TRBJ1-2, with 7 nucleotides matching TRBD1. CDR1 and CDR2 from the germline V gene are MNHEY and SVGAGI. The V gene end was trimmed by 5 bases and the J gene end by 2 bases; junction bases not matched to a gene: 8. CDR3 length equals 15 residues. In DNA form, the CDR3 reads TGTGCCAGCAGTGCCCAGGGGGGAGGCAACTATGGCTACACCTTC. The encoded protein is CASSAQGGGNYGYTF.